The rows below give T cell receptor beta chains drawn from one sample of a study of radiation and T cells in renal cell carcinoma. The protocol was immunoSEQ multiplex PCR, while the TCRdb copy is restricted to in-frame clones and leaves out a portion. This sample yields approximately 45,000 clones, of which 83% are seen a single time; 25% to 35% belongs to the top ten. Here the sequenced sample was blood, taken from a patient whose treatment included radiotherapy and nephrectomy. The receptors shown here come from a woman in her 70s with renal cell carcinoma. Each CDR3 is given with its conserved first and last residue. The D gene is left open where the match is weak. The size of a clone is reported for some rows only, either as once, few or many, or as a class for expanded clones.

d_call	v_call	j_call	clone_size	cdr3_nt	cdr3_aa
TRBD2	TRBV4-2	TRBJ2-6	once	TGTGCCAGCAGCCAAGATCGCGGGGGGAGATTAGCTGGGGCCAACGTCCTGACTTTC	CASSQDRGGRLAGANVLTF
.	TRBV5-6	TRBJ1-3	.	TGTGCCAGCAGCTTGGAACTTGGAAACACCATATATTTT	CASSLELGNTIYF
TRBD1	TRBV28	TRBJ1-2	.	TGTGCCAGCAGCCCTATCGGACAGGGGTACTATGGCTACACCTTC	CASSPIGQGYYGYTF
.	TRBV30	TRBJ2-5	.	TGTGCCTGGGCTTCCCTTTCAGGGCCCCAAGAGACCCAGTACTTC	CAWASLSGPQETQYF
TRBD1	TRBV19	TRBJ2-7	few	TGTGCCAGTAGTATGTGGACGGACAGGGGTTACGAGCAGTACTTC	CASSMWTDRGYEQYF
TRBD2	TRBV6-5	TRBJ2-7	.	TGTGCCAGCAGTTTCCGGGAGGGCCCCAACGAGCAGTACTTC	CASSFREGPNEQYF
TRBD2	TRBV5-4	TRBJ2-1	.	TGTGCCAGCAGCCGAGGGAGCGGGAGCTACAATGAGCAGTTCTTC	CASSRGSGSYNEQFF
TRBD1	TRBV7-9	TRBJ1-4	.	TGTGCCAGCAGCGAACACCGGGACAGGGTTGAAAAACTGTTTTTT	CASSEHRDRVEKLFF
TRBD1	TRBV5-6	TRBJ1-5	.	TGTGCCAGCAGCTTCGGCGGGACAGGGAATCAGCCCCAGCATTTT	CASSFGGTGNQPQHF
.	TRBV9	TRBJ2-3	.	TGTGCCAGCAGCGTCTCCTCTAGGACGGATACGCAGTATTTT	CASSVSSRTDTQYF
.	TRBV4-1	TRBJ2-7	.	TGCGCCAGCAGCCAAGGTGCGGGCGGCGGCTACGAGCAGTACTTC	CASSQGAGGGYEQYF
TRBD1	TRBV9	TRBJ2-5	.	TGTGCCAGCAGCCCATCAACAGGGGTAGAGACCCAGTACTTC	CASSPSTGVETQYF
.	TRBV7-9	TRBJ1-4	.	TGTGCCAGCAGCCACCCCCCCACAGGCACTAATGAAAAACTGTTTTTT	CASSHPPTGTNEKLFF
TRBD1	TRBV6-1	TRBJ2-7	.	TGTGCCAGCAGAGAAACGGGACAGGACGAGCAGTACTTC	CASRETGQDEQYF
TRBD2	TRBV5-4	TRBJ2-4	.	TGTGCCAGCAGCCCGCAGGGAGGGGCGGCCAAAAACATTCAGTACTTC	CASSPQGGAAKNIQYF
TRBD1	TRBV4-2	TRBJ2-7	.	TGTGCCAGCAGCCAAGCGAGGACGACAGGGGGAAACTACGAGCAGTACTTC	CASSQARTTGGNYEQYF
TRBD2	TRBV30	TRBJ2-7	.	TGTGCCTGGGCTCCCGGACTAGCGGGAGTGGAAGAGCAGTACTTC	CAWAPGLAGVEEQYF
.	TRBV7-2	TRBJ1-5	.	TGTGCCAGCAGCTTAGGGGGCGGCATGGGCAATCAGCCCCAGCATTTT	CASSLGGGMGNQPQHF
.	TRBV9	TRBJ1-1	once	TGTGCCAGCAGCGCTGGTGCCACTGAAGCTTTCTTT	CASSAGATEAFF
.	TRBV28	TRBJ2-5	.	TGTGCCAGCATGGGGGGTGGACAAGAGACCCAGTACTTC	CASMGGGQETQYF
TRBD1	TRBV19	TRBJ1-6	.	TGTGCCAGTAGTTCCGGGACAGGACCATACCTCCGAGGTATCCACTTT	CASSSGTGPYLRGIHF
TRBD2	TRBV7-6	TRBJ2-5	.	TGTGCCAGCAGCTTTGGGACTAGCGGGACGCAAGAGACCCAGTACTTC	CASSFGTSGTQETQYF
.	TRBV19	TRBJ1-1	few	TGTGCCAGTAGTCCAGGGTTGATGAACACTGAAGCTTTCTTT	CASSPGLMNTEAFF
TRBD2	TRBV7-7	TRBJ2-2	.	TGTGCCAGCAGACCTACTAGCGGGAGTACCGGGGAGCTGTTTTTT	CASRPTSGSTGELFF
.	TRBV14	TRBJ1-2	once	TGTGCCAGCAGCCAAGTTGGGACTAACTATGGCTACACCTTC	CASSQVGTNYGYTF
.	TRBV7-9	TRBJ2-1	.	TGTGCCAGCACCGAGGGGTACGGCTACAATGAGCAGTTCTTC	CASTEGYGYNEQFF
TRBD2	TRBV7-9	TRBJ2-1	.	TGTGCCAGCAGCTTAGGGTCTAGCGGGAGCAATGAGCAGTTCTTC	CASSLGSSGSNEQFF
.	TRBV28	TRBJ2-3	few	TGTGCCAGCAGTTCCGTTGGCCTCACAGATACGCAGTATTTT	CASSSVGLTDTQYF
TRBD1	TRBV29-1	TRBJ2-7	.	TGCAGCGTCCGCGGACAGGGTTCGTTCGAGCAGTACTTC	CSVRGQGSFEQYF
TRBD1	TRBV29-1	TRBJ2-3	.	TGCAGCGTTGAACACCAGGACAGGCATCCAGATACGCAGTATTTT	CSVEHQDRHPDTQYF
TRBD1	TRBV7-9	TRBJ2-1	once	TGTGCCAGCAGCCCCTTGGACAGGGGCCGTATTTTGGATGAGCAGTTCTTC	CASSPLDRGRILDEQFF
TRBD1	TRBV10-1	TRBJ2-2	.	TGCGCCAGCAGTGGGGACAGGGGGCTTGCCGGGGAGCTGTTTTTT	CASSGDRGLAGELFF
.	TRBV27	TRBJ2-7	once	TGTGCCAGCAGTTCCGGGGACTCCTACGAGCAGTACTTC	CASSSGDSYEQYF
.	TRBV30	TRBJ2-3	.	TGTGCCTGGAGTGTAGCCGTTTTATATACGCAGTATTTT	CAWSVAVLYTQYF
.	TRBV4-1	TRBJ1-5	.	TGCGCCAGCAGCCAAGAGGGCAGGGAGAGGGATCAGCCCCAGCATTTT	CASSQEGRERDQPQHF
.	TRBV19	TRBJ2-7	once	TGTGCCAGTAGTAAAACCTTGGGGAGCTCCTACGAGCAGTACTTC	CASSKTLGSSYEQYF
TRBD2	TRBV27	TRBJ2-3	.	TGTGCCAGCAGTTCTAGCGGGAGCGGTCGGACGCAGTATTTT	CASSSSGSGRTQYF
.	TRBV28	TRBJ1-4	.	TGTGCCAGCGGTCCGGGACGGCCTGATGAAAAACTGTTTTTT	CASGPGRPDEKLFF
TRBD1	TRBV10-3	TRBJ1-5	.	TGTGCCATCAGTGACCAACGACAGGGGGCCTATAGCAATCAGCCCCAGCATTTT	CAISDQRQGAYSNQPQHF
.	TRBV5-4	TRBJ1-1	.	TGTGCCAGCAGCAGGGGGGGCAACTTGAACACTGAAGCTTTCTTT	CASSRGGNLNTEAFF
.	TRBV5-8	TRBJ2-1	.	TGTGCCAGCAGTCCGGGCACTCGAACCCCTGAGCAGTTCTTC	CASSPGTRTPEQFF
.	TRBV5-1	TRBJ2-3	.	TGCGCCAGCAGCTTGGGAGACAGGACCTACGATACGCAGTATTTT	CASSLGDRTYDTQYF
.	TRBV9	TRBJ1-2	.	TGTGCCAGCAGCGTAGCTAGGGCAGGGGACGGCTACACCTTC	CASSVARAGDGYTF
TRBD1	TRBV5-6	TRBJ1-1	once	TGTGCCAGCAGCCGACAGGGTCGAGACACTGAAGCTTTCTTT	CASSRQGRDTEAFF
.	TRBV27	TRBJ2-3	.	TGTGCCAGCAGTCCCCACCTCCTAGCTGCTCCAGATACGCAGTATTTT	CASSPHLLAAPDTQYF
TRBD2	TRBV5-1	TRBJ2-2	.	TGCGCCAGCACCCCTAGCGGGTTCGGGGAGCTGTTTTTT	CASTPSGFGELFF
.	TRBV6-5	TRBJ2-7	.	TGTGCCAGCAGTTACTCGCCCGGACAACCCTACGAACAGTACTTC	CASSYSPGQPYEQYF
TRBD2	TRBV5-4	TRBJ2-3	.	TGTGCCAGCAGCTTGACACTAGCGGGGGGCTACACAGATACGCAGTATTTT	CASSLTLAGGYTDTQYF
.	TRBV27	TRBJ1-6	.	TGTGCCAGCTCCCGGACAGCCTATAATTCACCCCTCCACTTT	CASSRTAYNSPLHF
TRBD1	TRBV2	TRBJ1-5	.	TGTGCCAGCAGTAGCCAGACAGGGGATCAGCCCCAGCATTTT	CASSSQTGDQPQHF
TRBD1	TRBV6-1	TRBJ1-2	.	TGTGCCAGCAGTGGATACAGGGGGGGGTCTGGCTACACCTTC	CASSGYRGGSGYTF
.	TRBV27	TRBJ2-2	.	TGTGCCAGCAGTTCTGCCCAGGGGGGGAACACCGGGGAGCTGTTTTTT	CASSSAQGGNTGELFF